Listed here are 32 T cell receptor beta chains from one sample, sequenced in a study of response to subunit inactivated influenza vaccine. TCRdb fed the RT-PCR reads into MiXCR, producing one record per CDR3 protein. This table holds about 570,000 distinct CDR3 sequences, 11% found once. These data were also reused for a study on T cells expressing NK-cell markers. That source adds: The TCR beta cDNA came from 5'RACE template switching with UMIs.

This specimen was PBMCs from blood, taken on the day of vaccination. The receptors here all came from a man aged 50 to 59 who received an inactivated influenza vaccine.

The chain carries TRBV6-2 or TRBV6-3 and TRBJ2-1, with D maybe TRBD1 (5 bases). This CDR3 is built from 13 residues. V lost 6 bases and J 0 bases, leaving 6 bases between the germline ends. Germline-derived CDR1 and CDR2 are MNHEY and SVGEGT. CDR3: CASRDNSYNEQFF. CDR3 nucleotide sequence: TGTGCCAGCAGGGACAACTCCTACAATGAGCAGTTCTTC.

V is TRBV6-6 and J is TRBJ2-5; no clear D. The length of the CDR3 is 13 residues. Between the trimmed V and J ends, which lost 6 bases and 1 base, there was a span of 9 bases. CDR1 and CDR2 (germline): MNHNY, SVGAGI (reference sequence). Here the CDR3 DNA reads TGTGCCAGCAGCAACTCACTCCAAGAGACCCAGTACTTC. Translation: CASSNSLQETQYF.

The rearrangement joins TRBV29-1 to TRBJ2-5, with 8 bases identical to TRBD1. Germline loops: CDR1 SQVTM, CDR2 ANQGSEA. The CDR3 spans 14 residues. The junction had 7 bases not matched to a gene; V was cut back by 4 bases and J by 3 bases. The CDR3 spells CSVGAGGWKETQYF. CDR3 DNA: TGCAGCGTTGGGGCAGGGGGCTGGAAAGAGACCCAGTACTTC.

This clonotype was found a few times. The chain recombines TRBV5-1 with TRBJ1-4, with D unresolved. The CDR3 sequence is 14 residues long. Trimming took 4 bases from V and 7 from J, leaving 14 bases between them. Per germline, CDR1 SGHRS and CDR2 YFSETQ. The CDR3 spells CASSEGAGGEKLFF. CDR3 DNA sequence: TGCGCCAGCAGCGAGGGCGCAGGCGGTGAAAAACTGTTTTTT. Based on the CDR3 plus reference TRBV5-1 and TRBJ1-4, the full variable domain is KAGVTQTPRYLIKTRGQQVTLSCSPISGHRSVSWYQQTPGQGLQFLFEYFSETQRNKGNFPGRFSGRQFSNSRSEMNVSTLELGDSALYLCASSEGAGGEKLFFGSGTQLSVL.

This clonotype was seen more than once but under ten times. The chain has TRBV9 and TRBJ2-5; 7 bases are shared with TRBD2. V lost 0 bases to trimming and J lost 5 bases; unmatched junction nucleotides: 4. Germline CDR1 SGDLS, CDR2 YYNGEE. The CDR3 contains 14 residues. CDR3 sequence reads: CASSVAEGGETQYF. The CDR3 nucleotides read TGTGCCAGCAGCGTAGCGGAGGGAGGGGAGACCCAGTACTTC.

V usage is TRBV4-1 and J usage is TRBJ2-7; maybe TRBD2 (5 bases). The germline gives CDR1 MGHRA, CDR2 YSYEKL. The CDR3 totals 13 residues. Trimming took off 5 bases at V and 4 bases at J, with 12 bases between the two ends. Here the CDR3 DNA reads TGCGCCAGCAGCGCGTGGAGCGGTTACGAGCAGTACTTC. Translated: CASSAWSGYEQYF.

CDR3 protein: CASSQDLGRRSGELFF. CDR3 nucleotide sequence: TGTGCCAGCAGCCAAGATCTTGGGCGGAGGTCCGGGGAGCTGTTTTTT. The rearrangement links TRBV4-2 to TRBJ2-2, with D perhaps TRBD2 (5 bases). Trimming cost V 0 bases and J 6 bases, with 14 bases left between them. The CDR3 covers 16 residues. Germline-derived CDR1 and CDR2 are LGHNA and YNFKEQ.

In this sample, this clonotype turned up a few times. This rearrangement joins TRBV20-1 to TRBJ2-1, with 8 bases that match TRBD2. The CDR3 covers 12 residues. In germline, CDR1 is DFQATT, CDR2 SNEGSKA (reference sequence). In nucleotides, the CDR3 is TGCAGGGGGGGGCTTAGCGGGAAAAGCGAGTTCTTC. Amino acid sequence: CRGGLSGKSEFF.

In this sample, this clonotype turned up many times. This sequence joins TRBV18 and TRBJ1-3; D remains ambiguous. The V gene's germline CDR1 is KGHSH and CDR2 LQKENI. The CDR3 contains 15 residues. V was trimmed by 8 bases and J by 2 bases, leaving 16 bases between them. The CDR3 loop is CASTNTAAAGNTIYF. DNA for the CDR3: TGTGCCAGCACAAACACGGCAGCTGCTGGAAACACCATATATTTT.

This clonotype was counted at least ten times. The chain couples TRBV7-2 to TRBJ2-3; D gene unclear. CDR1 SGHTA and CDR2 FQGNSA come from the germline V gene. The V gene lost 3 bases and the J gene lost 4 bases, with 5 bases spanning the gap. The CDR3 has 12 amino acids. CDR3 sequence (DNA): TGTGCCAGCAGCTTTGGAGCAGATACGCAGTATTTT. Its protein product is CASSFGADTQYF.

The chain links TRBV5-4 to TRBJ2-3; a possible D gene is TRBD2 (6 bases). This CDR3 is built from 14 residues. Looked up from germline, CDR1 is SGHNT and CDR2 is YYREEE (reference sequence). Between the trimmed V and J ends, which lost 2 bases and 5 bases, there was a span of 12 bases. The CDR3 nucleotides are TGTGCCAGCAGCTTCGGCGGGATGGGAGATACGCAGTATTTT. It encodes CASSFGGMGDTQYF.

There are a few counts of this clonotype. The rearrangement joins TRBV14 to TRBJ2-3, with D possibly being TRBD1 (6 bases). The CDR3 totals 14 residues. Per the germline V gene, CDR1 is SGHDN and CDR2 is FVKESK. V shed 4 bases and J shed 4 bases, with 12 bases lying between them. The chain's CDR3 is CASSLPGTPDTQYF. As DNA, the CDR3 is TGTGCCAGCAGCCTACCCGGGACACCAGATACGCAGTATTTT.

J is TRBJ1-1 and V is TRBV6-2 or TRBV6-3, with D uncertain. The germline V gene encodes CDR1 MNHEY and CDR2 SVGEGT. Deletions cut 2 bases from V and 1 base from J, with 11 bases between. The CDR3 spans 15 residues. CDR3 in DNA: TGTGCCAGCAGTTACGTGGGCGGATCGAACACTGAAGCTTTCTTT. It yields the protein CASSYVGGSNTEAFF.

This rearrangement joins TRBV24-1 to TRBJ2-3; TRBD1 is a possible D gene (5 bases). V gave up 3 bases and J gave up 4 bases, with 16 bases separating them. CDR3 length: 16 amino acids. Germline loops: CDR1 KGHDR, CDR2 SFDVKD. The CDR3 coding sequence is TGTGCCACCAGTGATCCTGTACGCAGGGTCCCAGATACGCAGTATTTT. It specifies CATSDPVRRVPDTQYF.

This clonotype was observed a few times. The J gene is TRBJ1-2, the V gene TRBV10-3; 7 nucleotides match TRBD1. There are 14 residues in the CDR3. Trimming at V came to 8 bases and at J to 6 bases, leaving 12 bases not matched to a gene. Germline CDR1 is ENHRY and CDR2 is SYGVKD. Written as DNA, the CDR3 is TGTGCCATCCCCAGGGGGACGGGTGAGCATGGCTACACCTTC. The encoded protein is CAIPRGTGEHGYTF.

This clonotype was observed a few times. The chain couples TRBV6-5 to TRBJ2-3; a possible D gene is TRBD1 (6 bases). CDR1 MNHEY and CDR2 SVGAGI come from the germline V gene. CDR3 length: 15 residues. V dropped 0 bases and J dropped 4 bases, with 11 bases sitting between them. The CDR3 nucleotides read TGTGCCAGCAGTTACTCGGAAGGGGGTGCAGATACGCAGTATTTT. Translated, it gives CASSYSEGGADTQYF.

The J gene is TRBJ2-1, the V gene TRBV9; 7 positions match TRBD2. The germline CDR1 and CDR2 sequences are SGDLS and YYNGEE. V lost 4 bases to trimming and J lost 8 bases; unmatched junction nucleotides: 15. This CDR3 comprises 16 residues. CDR3 nucleotides: TGTGCCAGCAGCCTTTCAACTAGCGTGTGGCGTGATGAGCAGTTCTTC. As protein: CASSLSTSVWRDEQFF. Full variable domain (rest looked up from reference TRBV9 and TRBJ2-1): DSGVTQTPKHLITATGQRVTLRCSPRSGDLSVYWYQQSLDQGLQFLIQYYNGEERAKGNILERFSAQQFPDLHSELNLSSLELGDSALYFCASSLSTSVWRDEQFFGPGTRLTVL.

The V call is TRBV29-1, the J call TRBJ1-5; D uncertain. CDR1 and CDR2 from the germline V gene are SQVTM and ANQGSEA. The CDR3 is made up of 13 amino acids. The V end was cut by 1 base, the J end by 16 bases, with 20 bases between. CDR3 bases: TGCAGCGTTGAAGTCCAACAAAATCAGCTCCATCATTTT. Protein product: CSVEVQQNQLHHF. Using reference TRBV29-1 and TRBJ1-5 for the parts outside the CDR3, the full variable domain is SAVISQKPSRDICQRGTSLTIQCQVDSQVTMMFWYRQQPGQSLTLIATANQGSEATYESGFVIDKFPISRPNLTFSTLTVSNMSPEDSSIYLCSVEVQQNQLHHFGDGTRLSIL.

This clonotype was observed a handful of times. V gene TRBV6-2 or TRBV6-3 combines with J gene TRBJ2-3, with 14 bases lining up with TRBD2. Germline V gene sequence: CDR1 MNHEY, CDR2 SVGEGT. V was pared by 6 bases and J by 5 bases, with 1 base of the junction left unmatched. This CDR3 has 14 amino acids. In DNA form, the CDR3 reads TGTGCCAGCAGGGGACTAGCGGGAGTAGATACGCAGTATTTT. Translated: CASRGLAGVDTQYF.

V and J are TRBV4-3 and TRBJ1-3; D call uncertain. Germline-derived CDR1 and CDR2 are LGHNA and YSLEER. This CDR3 is 15 amino acids long. Trimming stripped 9 bases from V and 0 bases from J, with 15 bases between. CDR3 nucleotide sequence: TGCGCCAGTAGCGACGGTCGGAGCTCTGGAAACACCATATATTTT. Translated: CASSDGRSSGNTIYF.

This clonotype was found many times. This sequence joins TRBV7-9 and TRBJ2-7; D is undetermined. V was cut by 5 bases and J by 2 bases, with 13 bases left in between. Germline V gene sequence: CDR1 SEHNR, CDR2 FQNEAQ (reference sequence). CDR3 length: 14 residues. The DNA of the CDR3 is TGTGCCAGCAGCCCCCGGGTACCAACCTACGAGCAGTACTTC. Its translation: CASSPRVPTYEQYF.

The sample holds a few counts of this clonotype. This chain connects TRBV7-9 to TRBJ2-1; 7 nucleotides line up with TRBD2. Germline assignment: CDR1 SEHNR and CDR2 FQNEAQ (reference sequence). Trimming took 5 bases from V and 9 from J; bases not matched to a gene: 7. The CDR3 extends over 13 amino acids. The CDR3 sequence is CASSGWTRSEQFF. The CDR3 DNA reads TGTGCCAGCAGCGGCTGGACTAGAAGTGAGCAGTTCTTC.

This chain links TRBV6-5 with TRBJ1-5; tentative D call: TRBD1 (6 bases). V was pared by 4 bases and J by 0 bases, with 10 bases between. Germline V gives CDR1 MNHEY, CDR2 SVGAGI. The CDR3 extends over 15 amino acids. The CDR3 reads CASSSGVYSNQPQHF. In nucleotides, the CDR3 is TGTGCCAGCAGTTCAGGGGTGTATAGCAATCAGCCCCAGCATTTT.

This clonotype turned up a few times. This chain links TRBV20-1 with TRBJ2-5; possibly TRBD1 for D (6 bases). Trimming left V 6 bases short and J 3 bases short, with 14 bases between. The CDR3 is 13 amino acids. Germline CDR1 is DFQATT and CDR2 is SNEGSKA (reference sequence). As DNA, the CDR3 is TGCAGTGCCAAGGGGGTCAGCAAAGAGACCCAGTACTTC. Translating it yields CSAKGVSKETQYF.

This clonotype was found many times. V and J are TRBV7-9 and TRBJ2-5; 7 bases agree with TRBD1. J gave up 4 bases and V 5 bases, and 10 bases lay outside the gene matches. Germline V gene lookup returns CDR1 SEHNR and CDR2 FQNEAQ (reference sequence). The CDR3 extends over 15 amino acids. The CDR3 spells CASSQRRGLVETQYF. The CDR3 coding sequence is TGTGCCAGCAGCCAAAGAAGGGGGCTCGTAGAGACCCAGTACTTC.

This clonotype was recorded at least ten times. J is TRBJ1-2 and V is TRBV4-3; 10 nucleotides match TRBD1. The CDR3 loop spans 15 amino acids. CDR1 is LGHNA and CDR2 is YSLEER in the germline V gene. V gave up 4 bases and J gave up 4 bases; unmatched junction bases: 6. The CDR3 here is CASSPTGGAGYGYTF. CDR3 sequence (DNA): TGCGCCAGCAGCCCGACAGGGGGCGCGGGCTATGGCTACACCTTC.

This clonotype came up a few times. The J gene is TRBJ1-1, the V gene TRBV25-1; 10 nucleotides align to TRBD1. The V gene's germline CDR1 is MGHDK and CDR2 SYGVNS. V dropped 2 bases and J dropped 3; count of bases not matched to a gene: 3. The CDR3 sequence is 15 residues long. CDR3 in amino acids: CASSEPGQGYTEAFF. The CDR3 DNA is TGTGCCAGCAGTGAACCGGGACAGGGGTACACTGAAGCTTTCTTT.

The chain couples TRBV29-1 to TRBJ2-3; 8 bases match TRBD1. The ends lost 4 bases at V and 0 bases at J; junction bases unmatched: 3. The CDR3 contains 14 residues. The germline V gene encodes CDR1 SQVTM and CDR2 ANQGSEA. This CDR3 reads CSVAGGFSTDTQYF. CDR3 bases: TGCAGCGTTGCAGGGGGCTTTAGCACAGATACGCAGTATTTT.

The gene calls are TRBV4-3 and TRBJ2-5; the match to TRBD1 covers 7 bases. The germline V gene has CDR1 LGHNA and CDR2 YSLEER. With V trimmed by 0 bases and J by 7 bases, 8 bases remained unmatched. The CDR3 runs to 15 residues. The CDR3 is CASSQERGRGSTQYF. DNA for the CDR3: TGCGCCAGCAGCCAAGAGCGCGGCAGGGGGTCGACCCAGTACTTC.

This clonotype has only a few counts. This chain links TRBV15 with TRBJ2-2, with 7 bases identical to TRBD1. Germline trimming cut 0 bases from V and 5 bases from J; bases unmatched to any gene: 12. This CDR3 region has 18 residues. Germline V gene sequence: CDR1 LNHNV, CDR2 YYDKDF (reference sequence). The chain's CDR3 is CATSRDHRGRFSTGELFF. Written as DNA, the CDR3 is TGTGCCACCAGCAGAGATCACAGGGGACGTTTTAGTACCGGGGAGCTGTTTTTT.

This clonotype was counted only a few times. This sequence joins TRBV3-1 and TRBJ2-6; D unclear. Trimming left V 1 base short and J 13 bases short, with 14 bases between. The germline V gene encodes CDR1 LGHDT and CDR2 YNNKEL (reference sequence). This CDR3 region has 14 residues. CDR3 amino acids: CASSQGLPRRVLTF. In DNA, the CDR3 is TGTGCCAGCAGCCAAGGACTTCCACGGCGGGTCCTGACTTTC.

About this clonotype itself: Possible read error: a much larger clone is one base away. J is TRBJ2-1 and V is TRBV29-1, with a possible D match to TRBD1 (5 bases). Germline V gene data show CDR1 as SQVTM and CDR2 as ANQGSEA. The CDR3 has 13 residues. Deletions cut 7 bases from V and 9 bases from J, with 19 bases between. CDR3 DNA sequence: TGCAGCGGCCTCGAAGACAGCCTGAGTGAGCAGTTCTTC. This encodes CSGLEDSLSEQFF.